This passage covers 2 T cell receptor beta chains from one sample sequenced in a study of cytomegalovirus exposure and HLA in healthy donors. The PCR used 60 Vbeta and 13 Jbeta primers. The assay was immunoSEQ multiplex PCR, and TCRdb's table has in-frame clones only and misses some. The data contain about 97,000 clones, approximately 85% of them singletons. Sequenced input: PBMCs. These receptors were collected from a man aged 25 to 40 in good health and CMV-seronegative.

This clone has only one observation. This chain uses TRBV29-1 with TRBJ2-5; D is possibly TRBD2 (6 bases). The CDR3 length is 16 residues. V was trimmed by 4 bases and J by 1 base, leaving 19 bases between them. Germline CDR1 and CDR2: SQVTM and ANQGSEA. The CDR3 nucleotides are TGCAGCGTTGGCCGGGCTAGCGTTGCCCGCCAAGAGACCCAGTACTTC. The encoded protein is CSVGRASVARQETQYF. Full variable domain (outside the CDR3, taken from reference TRBV29-1 and TRBJ2-5): SAVISQKPSRDICQRGTSLTIQCQVDSQVTMMFWYRQQPGQSLTLIATANQGSEATYESGFVIDKFPISRPNLTFSTLTVSNMSPEDSSIYLCSVGRASVARQETQYFGPGTRLLVL.

The chain is built from TRBV2 and TRBJ1-3, with 7 bases aligning to TRBD1. The CDR3 spans 16 residues. The V gene's germline CDR1 is SNHLY and CDR2 FYNNEI. Losses at the gene ends were 1 base for V and 0 bases for J; bases not matched to a gene: 3. The CDR3 nucleotides read TGTGCCAGCAGTGAAGGACAGGGTAACTCTGGAAACACCATATATTTT. Protein product: CASSEGQGNSGNTIYF.